A single sample gave rise to the 24 T cell receptor beta chains below, sequenced in a study of neoadjuvant nivolumab and ipilimumab in lung cancer. TCRdb's copy holds only in-frame clones and misses some; the assay was immunoSEQ multiplex PCR. The table lists about 20,000 clones, 75% to 90% of them singletons, with about 2.1% in the top ten. The sequencing used peripheral blood, collected before neoadjuvant nivolumab, alone or with ipilimumab. These receptor sequences come from an adult with non-small cell lung cancer.

The chain uses TRBV29-1 and TRBJ1-3; 7 bases match TRBD1. Germline-derived CDR1 and CDR2 are SQVTM and ANQGSEA. There are 15 residues in the CDR3. V gave up 7 bases and J gave up 0 bases; unmatched junction bases: 9. The CDR3 spells CSARDSLFSGNTIYF. The CDR3 DNA is TGCAGCGCCCGGGACAGCCTTTTCTCTGGAAACACCATATATTTT. The full variable domain, in which reference TRBV29-1 and TRBJ1-3 provide the parts outside the CDR3, is SAVISQKPSRDICQRGTSLTIQCQVDSQVTMMFWYRQQPGQSLTLIATANQGSEATYESGFVIDKFPISRPNLTFSTLTVSNMSPEDSSIYLCSARDSLFSGNTIYFGEGSWLTVV.

The chain has TRBV19 and TRBJ2-1, with 7 nucleotides matching TRBD2. V was pared by 5 bases and J by 1 base, with 8 bases of the junction left unmatched. The CDR3 is made up of 16 amino acids. CDR1 and CDR2 (germline): LNHDA, SQIVND (reference sequence). The CDR3 nucleotides are TGTGCCAGTAGTTTTGGCGGCGGGAGATCCTACAATGAGCAGTTCTTC. It codes for CASSFGGGRSYNEQFF. Based on the CDR3 plus reference TRBV19 and TRBJ2-1, the full variable domain is DGGITQSPKYLFRKEGQNVTLSCEQNLNHDAMYWYRQDPGQGLRLIYYSQIVNDFQKGDIAEGYSVSREKKESFPLTVTSAQKNPTAFYLCASSFGGGRSYNEQFFGPGTRLTVL.

The chain recombines TRBV5-1 with TRBJ2-1, with 13 bases identical to TRBD2. V was clipped by 4 bases and J by 6 bases; unmatched bases: 4. The germline gives CDR1 SGHRS, CDR2 YFSETQ. This CDR3 is 15 amino acids long. The CDR3 DNA sequence: TGCGCCAGCAGCCCCGGACTAGCGGGAGCCAATGAGCAGTTCTTC. Protein product: CASSPGLAGANEQFF.

The chain carries TRBV9 and TRBJ2-3; D possibly matches TRBD1 or TRBD2 (5 bases each). The V end lost 0 bases, the J end lost 1 base, and 6 bases lay between the germline ends. The CDR3 extends over 14 amino acids. Germline CDR1 is SGDLS and CDR2 is YYNGEE. DNA for the CDR3: TGTGCCAGCAGCGTAGGGGACCGCACAGATACGCAGTATTTT. Protein product: CASSVGDRTDTQYF. Full variable domain (remainder filled in from reference TRBV9 and TRBJ2-3): DSGVTQTPKHLITATGQRVTLRCSPRSGDLSVYWYQQSLDQGLQFLIQYYNGEERAKGNILERFSAQQFPDLHSELNLSSLELGDSALYFCASSVGDRTDTQYFGPGTRLTVL.

The chain is built from TRBV5-4 and TRBJ2-3; TRBD1 aligns across 8 bases. Germline loops: CDR1 SGHNT, CDR2 YYREEE (reference sequence). The CDR3 sequence is 18 residues long. The V and J ends lost 4 bases and 1 base, in that order; junction bases with no gene match: 14. The CDR3 nucleotides are TGTGCCAGCAGCCGATCGGGACAGGTTGGGGCGGGCACAGATACGCAGTATTTT. It specifies CASSRSGQVGAGTDTQYF.

This clone appeared once. The chain combines TRBV5-1 with TRBJ1-1; D remains ambiguous. This CDR3 has 15 residues. V dropped 0 bases and J dropped 4 bases, with 13 bases sitting between them. Germline CDR1 SGHRS, CDR2 YFSETQ. For the CDR3, the DNA is TGCGCCAGCAGCTTGGTGGGAGGGTCGGGCACTGAAGCTTTCTTT. Residues: CASSLVGGSGTEAFF.

CDR3 residues: CASLRTGSNYGYTF. In DNA form, the CDR3 reads TGTGCCAGCCTTCGGACAGGATCTAACTATGGCTACACCTTC. The V gene is TRBV18, the J gene TRBJ1-2; 7 bases map to TRBD1. The CDR3 covers 14 residues. V gave up 8 bases and J gave up 0 bases; unmatched junction bases: 6. The germline gives CDR1 KGHSH, CDR2 LQKENI.

The V call is TRBV5-4, the J call TRBJ2-2; D assignment may be TRBD1 or TRBD2 (7 bases each). Trimming removed 4 bases from V and 3 bases from J, with 16 bases in between. The CDR3 runs to 16 residues. Germline V gene lookup returns CDR1 SGHNT and CDR2 YYREEE (reference sequence). In nucleotides, the CDR3 is TGTGCCAGCAGCCCAGGGAGGGGGCGGGACACCGGGGAGCTGTTTTTT. Translated: CASSPGRGRDTGELFF. Complete variable domain (other parts from reference TRBV5-4 and TRBJ2-2): ETGVTQSPTHLIKTRGQQVTLRCSSQSGHNTVSWYQQALGQGPQFIFQYYREEENGRGNFPPRFSGLQFPNYSSELNVNALELDDSALYLCASSPGRGRDTGELFFGEGSRLTVL.

The chain's CDR3 is CASSQGFGWRSGEQYF. Written as DNA, the CDR3 is TGCGCCAGCAGCCAAGGTTTTGGATGGCGATCGGGCGAGCAGTACTTC. The rearrangement uses TRBV4-1 and TRBJ2-7, with no clear D. The CDR3 contains 16 residues. CDR1 MGHRA and CDR2 YSYEKL come from the germline V gene. Trimming stripped 1 base from V and 6 bases from J, with 19 bases between.

The V and J genes are TRBV19 and TRBJ1-1; D gene ambiguous. Trimming took off 3 bases at V and 3 bases at J, with 11 bases between the two ends. The CDR3 totals 14 residues. The germline gives CDR1 LNHDA, CDR2 SQIVND (reference sequence). The CDR3 coding sequence is TGTGCCAGTAGTATTAGAGACGCATACACTGAAGCTTTCTTT. It codes for CASSIRDAYTEAFF.

This chain uses TRBV18 with TRBJ2-7, with TRBD1 matching 11 bases. This CDR3 comprises 15 residues. Unmatched junction bases numbered 6, after V lost 2 bases and J lost 6 bases. CDR1 and CDR2 from the germline V gene are KGHSH and LQKENI. The CDR3 bases are TGTGCCAGCTCACCATTAGGGACAGGGGGTATCGAGCAGTACTTC. As protein: CASSPLGTGGIEQYF.

The chain has TRBV7-2 and TRBJ1-5; maybe TRBD1 (6 bases). CDR3 length: 13 residues. Germline assignment: CDR1 SGHTA and CDR2 FQGNSA. V dropped 10 bases and J dropped 6 bases, with 16 bases sitting between them. The CDR3 DNA follows: TGTGCCACCGGCTTGACAGGCATTCAGCCCCAGCATTTT. As protein: CATGLTGIQPQHF.

By share of the sample, this clone is large. The chain has TRBV7-2 and TRBJ2-7, with D unresolved. This CDR3 region has 13 residues. Trimming shortened V by 5 bases and J by 0 bases, and 8 bases separated the two germline ends. The germline V gene encodes CDR1 SGHTA and CDR2 FQGNSA. The CDR3 reads CASSQESSYEQYF. The CDR3 DNA sequence: TGTGCCAGCAGCCAGGAGAGCTCCTACGAGCAGTACTTC.

CDR3 amino acids: CASSFPPDTEAFF. As DNA, the CDR3 is TGCGCCAGCAGCTTCCCCCCGGACACTGAAGCTTTCTTT. V is TRBV5-1 and J is TRBJ1-1; unclear D gene. V was trimmed by 2 bases and J by 3 bases, leaving 8 bases between them. This CDR3 contains 13 residues. The germline V gene has CDR1 SGHRS and CDR2 YFSETQ.

The V call is TRBV7-9, the J call TRBJ2-7; D may correspond to TRBD1 or TRBD2 (6 bases each). V was clipped by 5 bases and J by 3 bases, with 17 bases between them. This CDR3 contains 15 residues. CDR1 SEHNR and CDR2 FQNEAQ come from the germline V gene (reference sequence). The CDR3 loop is CASSGGGDHRYEQYF. The CDR3 DNA sequence: TGTGCCAGCAGCGGGGGCGGGGACCACCGCTACGAGCAGTACTTC.

The chain links TRBV18 to TRBJ2-3, with unresolved D. V lost 1 base, J lost 1 base, and 6 bases lay in between. In germline, CDR1 is KGHSH, CDR2 LQKENI. This CDR3 has 14 residues. The CDR3 coding sequence is TGTGCCAGCTCACCACGCCTGGGCACAGATACGCAGTATTTT. It specifies CASSPRLGTDTQYF.

This chain joins TRBV15 and TRBJ2-7; TRBD2 agrees at 7 bases. The junction had 2 bases not matched to a gene; V was cut back by 3 bases and J by 0 bases. This CDR3 is built from 14 residues. From germline, CDR1 is LNHNV and CDR2 YYDKDF (reference sequence). The CDR3 DNA reads TGTGCCACCAGCAGTAGCGGGCGCTCCTACGAGCAGTACTTC. Encoded protein: CATSSSGRSYEQYF.

This clone was counted a single time. The chain couples TRBV30 to TRBJ1-4; TRBD1 agrees at 7 bases. V shed 0 bases, J shed 5 bases, and the junction held 6 bases outside the gene matches. The germline gives CDR1 GTSNPN, CDR2 SVGIG (reference sequence). The CDR3 contains 15 residues. The CDR3 loop reads CAWSVVRTGNEKLFF. CDR3 coding DNA: TGTGCCTGGAGTGTTGTACGGACAGGAAATGAAAAACTGTTTTTT.

This rearrangement joins TRBV7-6 to TRBJ2-7; the match to TRBD1 covers 8 bases. Trimming took 1 base from V and 3 from J; bases not matched to a gene: 2. Per germline, CDR1 SGHVS and CDR2 FNYEAQ. The CDR3 length is 14 residues. The CDR3: CASSLGTGNYEQYF. CDR3 coding DNA: TGTGCCAGCAGCTTAGGGACAGGGAACTACGAGCAGTACTTC.

The V call is TRBV5-4, the J call TRBJ2-1, with D unclear. The CDR3 is made up of 14 amino acids. V was pared by 1 base and J by 1 base, with 6 bases between. Germline V lookup: CDR1 SGHNT, CDR2 YYREEE (reference sequence). CDR3 DNA: TGTGCCAGCAGCTTGAAGGGTTCCTACAATGAGCAGTTCTTC. Translating it yields CASSLKGSYNEQFF.

The rearrangement links TRBV5-1 to TRBJ2-1; D may be TRBD2 (6 bases). CDR1 is SGHRS, CDR2 YFSETQ, per germline. Trimming left V 2 bases short and J 6 bases short, with 9 bases between. The length of the CDR3 is 13 residues. The CDR3 protein is CASSFGGGNEQFF. The CDR3 coding sequence is TGCGCCAGCAGCTTCGGGGGTGGCAATGAGCAGTTCTTC.

CDR3 nucleotides: TGTGCCAGCTCACTCGTCCAGACTAGCGAGACCACAGATACGCAGTATTTT. Encoded protein: CASSLVQTSETTDTQYF. The chain employs TRBV18 and TRBJ2-3; 8 bases match TRBD2. The CDR3 consists of 17 residues. CDR1 KGHSH and CDR2 LQKENI come from the germline V gene. V dropped 4 bases and J dropped 2; count of bases not matched to a gene: 11. The full variable domain, completed using reference TRBV18 and TRBJ2-3, is NAGVMQNPRHLVRRRGQEARLRCSPMKGHSHVYWYRQLPEEGLKFMVYLQKENIIDESGMPKERFSAEFPKEGPSILRIQQVVRGDSAAYFCASSLVQTSETTDTQYFGPGTRLTVL.

This clone was recorded only once. This chain joins TRBV29-1 and TRBJ1-2, with 11 bases that match TRBD1. The CDR3 loop spans 22 amino acids. V shed 0 bases and J 5 bases; nucleotides not matched to a gene: 26. Germline V lookup: CDR1 SQVTM, CDR2 ANQGSEA. CDR3 loop: CSVEDPILNSGTGGHRGYGYTF. In DNA form, the CDR3 reads TGCAGCGTTGAAGACCCTATCCTGAATTCCGGGACAGGGGGGCACAGGGGTTATGGCTACACCTTC.

This sequence joins TRBV30 and TRBJ2-5; 8 positions agree with TRBD1. The germline V gene encodes CDR1 GTSNPN and CDR2 SVGIG (reference sequence). V trimming: 6 bases; J trimming: 5 bases; junction bases outside the gene matches: 5. The CDR3 is made up of 12 amino acids. The CDR3 protein is CACGQGVETQYF. The DNA of the CDR3 is TGTGCCTGCGGACAGGGCGTTGAGACCCAGTACTTC.